The clone carrying this T cell receptor beta chain has only a few counts. Its target is not known. This specimen comes from a study of cytomegalovirus exposure and HLA in healthy donors. Looked up from germline, CDR1 is LNHDA and CDR2 is SQIVND (reference sequence). V was trimmed by 8 bases and J by 8 bases, leaving 21 bases between them. There are 15 residues in the CDR3. Study conclusions and caveats: The listing of 160 or so TCR beta chains classed them as cytomegalovirus-associated.

This PCR relied on a set of 60 Vbeta primers and 13 Jbeta primers. Here immunoSEQ multiplex PCR was the method, and the copy in TCRdb shows in-frame clones only, minus some. The repertoire consists of over 150,000 clones, with 68% occurring once and the leading ten covering roughly 2.7%. What was sequenced was PBMCs. The origin of this receptor is a woman in her 40s in good health and CMV-seropositive. The chain uses TRBV19 and TRBJ1-4; weak D call: TRBD1 (5 bases). CDR3 protein: CASHPPGRFREKLFF. CDR3 coding DNA: TGTGCCAGTCATCCCCCAGGGAGGTTTCGGGAAAAACTGTTTTTT.